This T cell receptor beta chain derives from a study of lymphopenia after photon versus proton radiotherapy. Study conclusions and caveats: Post-nadir diversity loss with photons came from oligoclonal expansion, particularly CD8+ Temra cells. Proton therapy kept repertoires fairly stable, unlike photons, which gained effector/memory cells. Only patients who died were analyzed for survival; proton advantage is unproven. Post-nadir TCR diversity decline inversely tracked overall survival among those who died.

Measured with immunoSEQ multiplex PCR; TCRdb has only the in-frame clones, and not every one. The sample includes tens of thousands of clones, about four fifths of them seen just once. On this clone: What it recognizes is unknown.

The CDR3 contains 13 residues. Per the germline V gene, CDR1 is SNHLY and CDR2 is FYNNEI. This clonotype originated in an older woman with pancreatic cancer. The rearrangement links TRBV2 to TRBJ2-2, with a possible D match to TRBD2 (5 bases). The specimen comprised peripheral blood, sampled from a patient treated with proton-based radiotherapy. CDR3 in amino acids: CATQRLNTGELFF. CDR3 DNA: TGTGCAACACAGCGGTTAAACACCGGGGAGCTGTTTTTT.